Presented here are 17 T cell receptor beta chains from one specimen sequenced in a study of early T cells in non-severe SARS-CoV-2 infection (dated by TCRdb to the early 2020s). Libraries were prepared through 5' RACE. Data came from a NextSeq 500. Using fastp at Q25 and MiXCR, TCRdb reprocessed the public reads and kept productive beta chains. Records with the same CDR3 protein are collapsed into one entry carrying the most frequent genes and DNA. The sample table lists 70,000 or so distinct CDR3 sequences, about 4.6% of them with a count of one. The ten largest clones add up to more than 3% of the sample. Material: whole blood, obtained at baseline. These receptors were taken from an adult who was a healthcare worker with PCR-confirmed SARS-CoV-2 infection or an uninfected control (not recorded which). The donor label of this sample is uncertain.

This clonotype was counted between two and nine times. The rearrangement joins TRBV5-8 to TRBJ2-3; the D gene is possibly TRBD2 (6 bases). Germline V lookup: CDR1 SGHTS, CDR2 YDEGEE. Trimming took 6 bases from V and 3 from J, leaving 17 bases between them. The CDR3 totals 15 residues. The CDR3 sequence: CASTDGGSPTDTQYF. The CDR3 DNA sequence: TGTGCCAGCACCGACGGGGGTTCTCCGACAGATACGCAGTATTTT.

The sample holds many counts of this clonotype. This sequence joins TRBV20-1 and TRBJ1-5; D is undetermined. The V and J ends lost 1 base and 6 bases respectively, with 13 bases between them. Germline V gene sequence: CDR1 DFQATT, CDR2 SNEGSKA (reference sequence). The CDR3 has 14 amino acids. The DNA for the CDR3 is TGCAGTGCTAGAGCGGGGAGTAGCTCTCAGCCCCAGCATTTT. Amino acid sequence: CSARAGSSSQPQHF.

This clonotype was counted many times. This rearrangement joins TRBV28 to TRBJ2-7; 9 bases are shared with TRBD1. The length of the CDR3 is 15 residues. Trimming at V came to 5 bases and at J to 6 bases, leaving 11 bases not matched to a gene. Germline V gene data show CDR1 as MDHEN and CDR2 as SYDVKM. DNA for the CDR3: TGTGCCAGCAGTCCACCCCGGGACAGGGTTTCCGAGCAGTACTTC. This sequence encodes CASSPPRDRVSEQYF.

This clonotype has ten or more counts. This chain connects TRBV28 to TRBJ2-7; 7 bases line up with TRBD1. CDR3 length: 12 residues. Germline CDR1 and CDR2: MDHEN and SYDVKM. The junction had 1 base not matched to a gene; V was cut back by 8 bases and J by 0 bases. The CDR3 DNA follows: TGTGCCAGCGGGACAGTCTCCTACGAGCAGTACTTC. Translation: CASGTVSYEQYF.

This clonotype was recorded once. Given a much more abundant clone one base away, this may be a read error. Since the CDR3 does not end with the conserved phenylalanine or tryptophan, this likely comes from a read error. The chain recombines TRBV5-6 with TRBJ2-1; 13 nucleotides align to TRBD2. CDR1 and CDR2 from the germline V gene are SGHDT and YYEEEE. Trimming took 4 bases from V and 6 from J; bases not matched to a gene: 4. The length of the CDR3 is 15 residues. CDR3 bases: TGTGCCAGCAGCAGACGGACTAGCGGGGGCAATGAGCAGTTCTCC. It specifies CASSRRTSGGNEQFS.

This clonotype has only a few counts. The CDR3 coding sequence is TGTGCCAGCAGCTTAGCAGCCCTAGCGGGGAGGACCTACGAGCAGTACTTC. Protein product: CASSLAALAGRTYEQYF. The chain combines TRBV11-2 with TRBJ2-7, with 9 bases that match TRBD2. Per the germline V gene, CDR1 is SGHAT and CDR2 is FQNNGV. The V gene end was trimmed by 1 base and the J gene end by 2 bases; junction bases not matched to a gene: 9. The CDR3 covers 17 residues.

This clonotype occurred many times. The CDR3 protein is CSATGTGTHEQYF. The CDR3 bases are TGCAGTGCCACCGGGACAGGGACCCACGAGCAGTACTTC. V usage is TRBV20-1 and J usage is TRBJ2-7; 9 bases are shared with TRBD1. The ends lost 6 bases at V and 5 bases at J; junction bases unmatched: 8. Germline lookup yields CDR1 DFQATT and CDR2 SNEGSKA (reference sequence). This CDR3 has 13 amino acids.

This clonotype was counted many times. The CDR3 DNA is TGTGCCAGCAGCGGGGTGAGGTCGTCTAGCACAGATACGCAGTATTTT. Its protein is CASSGVRSSSTDTQYF. The chain recombines TRBV5-4 with TRBJ2-3, with D hard to call. Per germline, CDR1 SGHNT and CDR2 YYREEE (reference sequence). The CDR3 contains 16 residues. V lost 4 bases and J 0 bases, leaving 15 bases between the germline ends.

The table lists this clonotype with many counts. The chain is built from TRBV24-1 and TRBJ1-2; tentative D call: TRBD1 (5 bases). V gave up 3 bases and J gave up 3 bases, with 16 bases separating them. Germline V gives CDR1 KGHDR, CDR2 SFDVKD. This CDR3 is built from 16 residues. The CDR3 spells CATSDATGTAYYGYTF. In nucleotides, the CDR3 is TGTGCCACCAGTGATGCCACCGGGACCGCTTACTATGGCTACACCTTC.

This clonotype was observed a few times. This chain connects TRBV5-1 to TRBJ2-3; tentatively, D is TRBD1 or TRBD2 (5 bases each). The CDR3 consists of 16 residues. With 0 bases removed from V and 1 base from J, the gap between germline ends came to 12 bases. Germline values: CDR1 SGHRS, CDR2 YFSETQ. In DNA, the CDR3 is TGCGCCAGCAGCTTGGCCGAGCGAGGGGGCACAGATACGCAGTATTTT. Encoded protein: CASSLAERGGTDTQYF. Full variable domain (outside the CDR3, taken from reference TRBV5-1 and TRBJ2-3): KAGVTQTPRYLIKTRGQQVTLSCSPISGHRSVSWYQQTPGQGLQFLFEYFSETQRNKGNFPGRFSGRQFSNSRSEMNVSTLELGDSALYLCASSLAERGGTDTQYFGPGTRLTVL.

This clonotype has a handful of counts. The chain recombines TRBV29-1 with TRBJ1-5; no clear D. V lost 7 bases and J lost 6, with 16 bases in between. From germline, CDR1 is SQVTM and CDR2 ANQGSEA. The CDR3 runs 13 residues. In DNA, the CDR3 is TGCAGCGCCGGCCGCGGGAGCGGTCAGCCCCAGCATTTT. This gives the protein CSAGRGSGQPQHF. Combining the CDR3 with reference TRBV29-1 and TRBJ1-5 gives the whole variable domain SAVISQKPSRDICQRGTSLTIQCQVDSQVTMMFWYRQQPGQSLTLIATANQGSEATYESGFVIDKFPISRPNLTFSTLTVSNMSPEDSSIYLCSAGRGSGQPQHFGDGTRLSIL.

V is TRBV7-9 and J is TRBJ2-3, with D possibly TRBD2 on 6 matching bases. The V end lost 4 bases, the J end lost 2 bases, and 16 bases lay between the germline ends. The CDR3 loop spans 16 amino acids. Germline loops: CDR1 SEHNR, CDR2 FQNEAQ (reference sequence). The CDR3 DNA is TGTGCCAGCAGCTCAAGCCTTAGGGACTTCACAGATACGCAGTATTTT. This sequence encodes CASSSSLRDFTDTQYF.

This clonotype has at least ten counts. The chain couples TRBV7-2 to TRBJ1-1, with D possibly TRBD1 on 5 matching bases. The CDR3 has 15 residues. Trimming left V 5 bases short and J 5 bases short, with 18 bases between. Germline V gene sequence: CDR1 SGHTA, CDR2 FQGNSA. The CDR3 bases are TGTGCCAGCAGCCCAAGGTGGGGGAGAAGGACTGAAGCTTTCTTT. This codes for CASSPRWGRRTEAFF.

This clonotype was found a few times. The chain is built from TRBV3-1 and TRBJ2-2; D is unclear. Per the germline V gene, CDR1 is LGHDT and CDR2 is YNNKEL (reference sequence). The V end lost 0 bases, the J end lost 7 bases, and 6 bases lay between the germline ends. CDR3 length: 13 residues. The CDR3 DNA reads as TGTGCCAGCAGCCAAGATTATGGCGGGGAGCTGTTTTTT. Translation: CASSQDYGGELFF.

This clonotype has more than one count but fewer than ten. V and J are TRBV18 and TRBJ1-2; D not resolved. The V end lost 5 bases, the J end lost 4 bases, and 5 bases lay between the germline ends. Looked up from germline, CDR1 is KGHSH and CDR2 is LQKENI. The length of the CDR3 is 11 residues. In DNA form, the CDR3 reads TGTGCCAGCTCATCGACCTATGGCTACACCTTC. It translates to CASSSTYGYTF.

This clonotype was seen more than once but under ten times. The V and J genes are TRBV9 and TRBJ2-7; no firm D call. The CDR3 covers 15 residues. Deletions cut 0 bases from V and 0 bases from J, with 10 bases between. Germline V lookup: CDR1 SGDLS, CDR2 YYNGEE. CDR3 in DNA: TGTGCCAGCAGCGTAGGTATGGAGATCTCCTACGAGCAGTACTTC. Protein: CASSVGMEISYEQYF.

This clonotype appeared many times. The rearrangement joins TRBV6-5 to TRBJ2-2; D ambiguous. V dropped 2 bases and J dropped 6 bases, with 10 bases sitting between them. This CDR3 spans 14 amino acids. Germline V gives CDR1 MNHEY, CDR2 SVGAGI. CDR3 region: CASSYDAVPGELFF. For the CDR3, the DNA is TGTGCCAGCAGTTACGACGCCGTCCCCGGGGAGCTGTTTTTT.